These T cell receptor beta chains were read from a single sample in a study of low-dose radiotherapy and immunotherapy resistance in tumors. TCRdb reprocessed the reads with MiXCR, giving one entry per CDR3 protein. The table records about 91,000 distinct CDR3 sequences, around 20% of them present only once. The specimen comprised PBMCs, sampled after low-dose radiotherapy plus immunotherapy. The receptor set was obtained from a female donor with ovarian cancer. Each CDR3 is given with its conserved first and last residue. Each record gives: CDR3 DNA, CDR3 protein, V gene, D gene, J gene, clone size. The D gene is left open where the match is weak. Expanded clones get a size class; other rows say once, few or many, or leave the size out.

CDR3 DNA: TGCGCCAGCAGCCCTTCCAGGGGGGATAATTCACCCCTCCACTTT
CDR3 protein: CASSPSRGDNSPLHF
V gene: TRBV5-1
D gene: TRBD1
J gene: TRBJ1-6
clone size: few

CDR3 DNA: TGCGCCAGCAGCCAAGAAACCGGGAAAGAGCAGTTCTTC
CDR3 protein: CASSQETGKEQFF
V gene: TRBV4-3
D gene: NA
J gene: TRBJ2-1
clone size: many

CDR3 DNA: TGTGCCAGCAGGCAAACTAGCGGACCCTACAATGAGCAGTTCTTC
CDR3 protein: CASRQTSGPYNEQFF
V gene: TRBV12-3/TRBV12-4
D gene: TRBD2
J gene: TRBJ2-1
clone size: many

CDR3 DNA: TGTGCCAGCTGGACTAGCGGGAGGGCGGGCGAGCAGTACTTC
CDR3 protein: CASWTSGRAGEQYF
V gene: TRBV6-6
D gene: TRBD2
J gene: TRBJ2-7
clone size: many

CDR3 DNA: TGTGCCATCAGGAGGACTAGCGGGATAGCGGCAGATACGCAGTATTTT
CDR3 protein: CAIRRTSGIAADTQYF
V gene: TRBV10-3
D gene: TRBD2
J gene: TRBJ2-3
clone size: many

CDR3 DNA: TGTGCCAGCAGTTCCGTGGGGACAGGGAGGGCCTACGAGCAGTACTTC
CDR3 protein: CASSSVGTGRAYEQYF
V gene: TRBV27
D gene: TRBD1
J gene: TRBJ2-7
clone size: NA

CDR3 DNA: TGTGCCAGCTCATCCAGAGAGACAGGCAGGAATTCACCCCTCCACTTT
CDR3 protein: CASSSRETGRNSPLHF
V gene: TRBV18
D gene: NA
J gene: TRBJ1-6
clone size: NA

CDR3 DNA: TGCAGTGCTGATGGGCTAGCGGGCTACGAGCAGTACTTC
CDR3 protein: CSADGLAGYEQYF
V gene: TRBV20-1
D gene: TRBD2
J gene: TRBJ2-7
clone size: NA

CDR3 DNA: TGTGCCAGCAGTGCCAATACCCCCCACGGCAATAGCAATCAGCCCCAGCATTTT
CDR3 protein: CASSANTPHGNSNQPQHF
V gene: TRBV27
D gene: NA
J gene: TRBJ1-5
clone size: many

CDR3 DNA: TGTGCCAGCAGCTTAGTTAATTCACCCCTCCACTTT
CDR3 protein: CASSLVNSPLHF
V gene: TRBV7-8
D gene: NA
J gene: TRBJ1-6
clone size: many

CDR3 DNA: TGTGCCAGCACCAGCGGGCCTTCCTACAATGAGCAGTTCTTC
CDR3 protein: CASTSGPSYNEQFF
V gene: TRBV28
D gene: NA
J gene: TRBJ2-1
clone size: many

CDR3 DNA: TGCGCCAGCAGCAACCGTCAGGGTGCTGGAAACACCATATATTTT
CDR3 protein: CASSNRQGAGNTIYF
V gene: TRBV5-1
D gene: NA
J gene: TRBJ1-3
clone size: many

CDR3 DNA: TGTGCCAGCAGCATAGGGGGACAGATGCCAAGCTCTGGAAACACCATATATTTT
CDR3 protein: CASSIGGQMPSSGNTIYF
V gene: TRBV9
D gene: TRBD1
J gene: TRBJ1-3
clone size: NA

CDR3 DNA: TGTGCCAGCACTCCTAACAGCGGCTACACCTTC
CDR3 protein: CASTPNSGYTF
V gene: TRBV6-1
D gene: NA
J gene: TRBJ1-2
clone size: few

CDR3 DNA: TGTGCCATCAGTCCTAGAACTAGCGCCTCCACAGATACGCAGTATTTT
CDR3 protein: CAISPRTSASTDTQYF
V gene: TRBV10-3
D gene: TRBD2
J gene: TRBJ2-3
clone size: many

CDR3 DNA: TGTGCCAGCAGCCCCACGGGGCGTTGGCAGCCCCAGCATTTT
CDR3 protein: CASSPTGRWQPQHF
V gene: TRBV12-3/TRBV12-4
D gene: NA
J gene: TRBJ1-5
clone size: NA

CDR3 DNA: TGTGCCAGCAGCCAGGTACAAGAGACCCAGTACTTC
CDR3 protein: CASSQVQETQYF
V gene: TRBV14
D gene: NA
J gene: TRBJ2-5
clone size: few

CDR3 DNA: TGTGCCAGCACTCCGGGACAGGGGATGAACACTGAAGCTTTCTTT
CDR3 protein: CASTPGQGMNTEAFF
V gene: TRBV2
D gene: TRBD1
J gene: TRBJ1-1
clone size: NA

CDR3 DNA: TGCAGTGCTAGAGGGAGCACAGGGGGCACAGATACGCAGTATTTT
CDR3 protein: CSARGSTGGTDTQYF
V gene: TRBV20-1
D gene: TRBD1
J gene: TRBJ2-3
clone size: many

CDR3 DNA: TGTGCTAGCAGCGCTGGACAGGGGTCTGACCAGTACTTC
CDR3 protein: CASSAGQGSDQYF
V gene: TRBV7-7
D gene: TRBD1
J gene: TRBJ2-5
clone size: many

CDR3 DNA: TGTGCCAGCAGCTTAGGGGGCGGGGGGGCCGGGAATGAGCAGTTCTTC
CDR3 protein: CASSLGGGGAGNEQFF
V gene: TRBV7-2
D gene: TRBD2
J gene: TRBJ2-1
clone size: many

CDR3 DNA: TGTGCCAGCAGCCCGGACTGGGCCCAAGAGACCCAGTACTTC
CDR3 protein: CASSPDWAQETQYF
V gene: TRBV3-1
D gene: NA
J gene: TRBJ2-5
clone size: many

CDR3 DNA: TGTGCCAGCAGTTACGGAGGCGGACAGGGCAGTATCGAGCAGTACTTC
CDR3 protein: CASSYGGGQGSIEQYF
V gene: TRBV6-6
D gene: TRBD1
J gene: TRBJ2-7
clone size: many

CDR3 DNA: TGTGCCAGCAGCTCCTTCACGATGTCTAGCGGGAGTGGTAATGAGCAGTTCTTC
CDR3 protein: CASSSFTMSSGSGNEQFF
V gene: TRBV5-8
D gene: TRBD2
J gene: TRBJ2-1
clone size: NA

CDR3 DNA: TGTGCCAGTAGTATACGGGCGAGGGGCCGAGAGACCCAGTACTTC
CDR3 protein: CASSIRARGRETQYF
V gene: TRBV19
D gene: NA
J gene: TRBJ2-5
clone size: many

CDR3 DNA: TGCGCCAGCAGCTTAGGGAGTTTAGTTCGGCAGAAGAACACTGAAGCTTTCTTT
CDR3 protein: CASSLGSLVRQKNTEAFF
V gene: TRBV5-1
D gene: NA
J gene: TRBJ1-1
clone size: many

CDR3 DNA: TGTGCCAGCAGTTACCCTGAAACTGAGTACCAAGAGACCCAGTACTTC
CDR3 protein: CASSYPETEYQETQYF
V gene: TRBV6-6
D gene: NA
J gene: TRBJ2-5
clone size: many

CDR3 DNA: TGTGCCAGCAGCTTAAAAGACGGCACAGATACGCAGTATTTT
CDR3 protein: CASSLKDGTDTQYF
V gene: TRBV7-9
D gene: NA
J gene: TRBJ2-3
clone size: many

CDR3 DNA: TGTGCCAGCACCATACGGGGGTTTGGAAACACCATATATTTT
CDR3 protein: CASTIRGFGNTIYF
V gene: TRBV6-6
D gene: NA
J gene: TRBJ1-3
clone size: NA

CDR3 DNA: TGTGCCAGCAGTCCCGGTGGTCTCGACGAGCAGTACTTC
CDR3 protein: CASSPGGLDEQYF
V gene: TRBV28
D gene: NA
J gene: TRBJ2-7
clone size: many

CDR3 DNA: TGTGCCGGACGGGGGACCCAGGGAGATACGCAGTATTTT
CDR3 protein: CAGRGTQGDTQYF
V gene: TRBV6-2/TRBV6-3
D gene: NA
J gene: TRBJ2-3
clone size: many

CDR3 DNA: TGTGCCAGTAGGGACAGGGCGAAGAACACTGAAGCTTTCTTT
CDR3 protein: CASRDRAKNTEAFF
V gene: TRBV19
D gene: TRBD1
J gene: TRBJ1-1
clone size: few

CDR3 DNA: TGCAGTGCTAGAGGGGCAGAGTATAGCAATCAGCCCCAGCATTTT
CDR3 protein: CSARGAEYSNQPQHF
V gene: TRBV20-1
D gene: NA
J gene: TRBJ1-5
clone size: NA

CDR3 DNA: TGTGCCAGCAGCGTACTAGCGAGAACAGATACGCAGTATTTT
CDR3 protein: CASSVLARTDTQYF
V gene: TRBV9
D gene: NA
J gene: TRBJ2-3
clone size: many

CDR3 DNA: TGTGCCTGGAGTAGATCCTACGAGCAGTACTTC
CDR3 protein: CAWSRSYEQYF
V gene: TRBV30
D gene: NA
J gene: TRBJ2-7
clone size: NA

CDR3 DNA: TGTGCCAGTAGTCCTCGACAGGATGAGCAGTTCTTC
CDR3 protein: CASSPRQDEQFF
V gene: TRBV19
D gene: NA
J gene: TRBJ2-1
clone size: many

CDR3 DNA: TGTGCCAGCAGTGAACCTGAGACCTACGAGCAGTACTTC
CDR3 protein: CASSEPETYEQYF
V gene: TRBV25-1
D gene: NA
J gene: TRBJ2-7
clone size: many

CDR3 DNA: TGCGCCAGCAGCCAAGGAACAGGCCCGACGGGCAATGAGCAGTTCTTC
CDR3 protein: CASSQGTGPTGNEQFF
V gene: TRBV4-1
D gene: NA
J gene: TRBJ2-1
clone size: many

CDR3 DNA: TGTGCCGTAGTCAGTCCCGGGACAGGGAGCGGGGAGCTGTTTTTT
CDR3 protein: CAVVSPGTGSGELFF
V gene: TRBV6-6
D gene: TRBD1
J gene: TRBJ2-2
clone size: NA

CDR3 DNA: TGTGCCAGCAGCATAGCGGCCTCCAGGCGCGATGAGCAGTTCTTC
CDR3 protein: CASSIAASRRDEQFF
V gene: TRBV5-5
D gene: NA
J gene: TRBJ2-1
clone size: many

CDR3 DNA: TGTGCCAGCAGTTGGACTAGGAGGGAGACCCAGTACTTC
CDR3 protein: CASSWTRRETQYF
V gene: TRBV6-8
D gene: TRBD2
J gene: TRBJ2-5
clone size: many

CDR3 DNA: TGTGCCAGCAGGACAGGGGGCGCGACGTACGAGCAGTACTTC
CDR3 protein: CASRTGGATYEQYF
V gene: TRBV6-6
D gene: TRBD1
J gene: TRBJ2-7
clone size: NA

CDR3 DNA: TGTGCCAGCAGTAACCCCCGACAGGGACCGATCTACAATGAGCAGTTCTTC
CDR3 protein: CASSNPRQGPIYNEQFF
V gene: TRBV6-5
D gene: TRBD1
J gene: TRBJ2-1
clone size: many

CDR3 DNA: TGCAGCGTTGAGGGACGGGAGCCCTACAATGAGCAGTTCTTC
CDR3 protein: CSVEGREPYNEQFF
V gene: TRBV29-1
D gene: NA
J gene: TRBJ2-1
clone size: many

CDR3 DNA: TGTGCCAGCACCCTGACAGGGGGCTACACTGAAGCTTTCTTT
CDR3 protein: CASTLTGGYTEAFF
V gene: TRBV28
D gene: TRBD1
J gene: TRBJ1-1
clone size: NA

CDR3 DNA: TGTGCCAGCAGCTTATTAGGGACAAGGAACACCGGGGAGCTGTTTTTT
CDR3 protein: CASSLLGTRNTGELFF
V gene: TRBV7-3
D gene: NA
J gene: TRBJ2-2
clone size: many

CDR3 DNA: TGTGCCAGCAGTTTGATGGAGCTCAGCTACACCTTC
CDR3 protein: CASSLMELSYTF
V gene: TRBV28
D gene: NA
J gene: TRBJ1-2
clone size: once

CDR3 DNA: TGTGCCAGCTCACTGGCAGGGACAAGCGGCGAGCAGTACTTC
CDR3 protein: CASSLAGTSGEQYF
V gene: TRBV18
D gene: NA
J gene: TRBJ2-7
clone size: many

CDR3 DNA: TGTGCCACCAGTGGGGCCCCAAACTACGAGCAGTACTTC
CDR3 protein: CATSGAPNYEQYF
V gene: TRBV24-1
D gene: NA
J gene: TRBJ2-7
clone size: many

CDR3 DNA: TGTGCCTGGAGCGTAGGGACGGCAACTAATGAAAAACTGTTTTTT
CDR3 protein: CAWSVGTATNEKLFF
V gene: TRBV30
D gene: NA
J gene: TRBJ1-4
clone size: many

CDR3 DNA: TGTGCCAGCAGCCAAGATCGGGGTAGCAATCAGCCCCAGCATTTT
CDR3 protein: CASSQDRGSNQPQHF
V gene: TRBV4-2
D gene: NA
J gene: TRBJ1-5
clone size: many